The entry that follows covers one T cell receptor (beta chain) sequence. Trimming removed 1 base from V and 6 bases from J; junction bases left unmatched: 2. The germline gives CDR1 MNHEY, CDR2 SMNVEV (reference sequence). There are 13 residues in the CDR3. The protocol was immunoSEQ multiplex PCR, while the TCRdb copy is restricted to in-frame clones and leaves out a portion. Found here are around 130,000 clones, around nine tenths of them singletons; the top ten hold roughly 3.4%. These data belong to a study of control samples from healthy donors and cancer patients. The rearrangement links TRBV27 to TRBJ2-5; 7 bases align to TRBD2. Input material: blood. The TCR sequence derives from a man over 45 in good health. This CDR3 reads CASSLWGGKTQYF. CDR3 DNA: TGTGCCAGCAGTTTATGGGGGGGGAAGACCCAGTACTTC.